This T cell receptor (beta chain) is from a study of shared clonotypes between healthy human individuals. Regarding this clone: The target antigen is unknown.

Caucasian adults living in Nashville, Tennessee, provided all samples. The CDR3 consists of 18 residues. In germline, CDR1 is SEHNR, CDR2 FQNEAQ (reference sequence). Trimming left V 1 base short and J 2 bases short, with 19 bases between. Study results and caveats: The naive CD4 repertoires of several donors were compared, and about 5% of clonotypes were shared.

Genomic DNA (from each subset) was split evenly across several immunoSEQ plates. Assay: immunoSEQ multiplex PCR; the TCRdb copy retains only in-frame clones and omits some. The sample contains a few million clones, just over 90% of which appear only once. Sequenced material: naive CD4+ T cells sorted from blood. Described subset: CD45RA+ positively selected. The receptor was derived from a man aged 18 to 30 in good health. The V and J genes are TRBV7-9 and TRBJ2-3, with D possibly TRBD1 on 6 matching bases. The CDR3 bases are TGTGCCAGCAGCTTAGTTATAAGGTGGGACACTAACACAGATACGCAGTATTTT. Translation: CASSLVIRWDTNTDTQYF.